One sample yielded the 30 T cell receptor beta chains listed below, sequenced in a study of blood T cell repertoires in COVID-19. The protocol was immunoSEQ multiplex PCR, while the TCRdb copy is restricted to in-frame clones and leaves out a portion. Among around 220,000 clones listed, 80% were seen once. Specimen: PBMCs or T cells enriched from blood (not recorded which). These TCRs come from a woman aged 40 to 55 with acute COVID-19.

The CDR3 sequence is CASSEGKDRVGHEQYF. The CDR3 nucleotides are TGTGCCAGCAGCGAAGGGAAGGACAGGGTTGGCCACGAGCAGTACTTC. The genes are TRBV9 and TRBJ2-7; 8 bases line up with TRBD1. Germline CDR1 is SGDLS and CDR2 is YYNGEE. V lost 3 bases to trimming and J lost 5 bases; unmatched junction nucleotides: 13. The CDR3 has 16 amino acids. Combining the CDR3 with reference TRBV9 and TRBJ2-7 gives the whole variable domain DSGVTQTPKHLITATGQRVTLRCSPRSGDLSVYWYQQSLDQGLQFLIQYYNGEERAKGNILERFSAQQFPDLHSELNLSSLELGDSALYFCASSEGKDRVGHEQYFGPGTRLTVT.

V is TRBV5-4 and J is TRBJ2-3; tentative D call: TRBD2 (5 bases). The CDR3 totals 15 residues. V was clipped by 2 bases and J by 0 bases, with 10 bases between them. Per the germline V gene, CDR1 is SGHNT and CDR2 is YYREEE (reference sequence). The CDR3 nucleotides are TGTGCCAGCAGCTTCCCAGCGGAGAGCACAGATACGCAGTATTTT. Amino acid sequence: CASSFPAESTDTQYF.

This clone appeared a single time. V and J are TRBV20-1 and TRBJ2-2; weak D call: TRBD2 (5 bases). The V end lost 3 bases, the J end lost 6 bases, and 14 bases lay between the germline ends. Germline assignment: CDR1 DFQATT and CDR2 SNEGSKA (reference sequence). This CDR3 is built from 14 residues. Here the CDR3 DNA reads TGCAGTGCTAGTCTCTTGAGGGTGTCCGGGGAGCTGTTTTTT. Amino acids: CSASLLRVSGELFF.

The J gene is TRBJ1-4, the V gene TRBV9; a possible D gene is TRBD1 (5 bases). V lost 0 bases, J lost 7 bases, and 13 bases lay in between. This CDR3 is built from 15 residues. Germline V CDR1 and CDR2: SGDLS, YYNGEE. The CDR3 coding sequence is TGTGCCAGCAGCGTAGGGGCAGGGACTGGTGAAAAACTGTTTTTT. Its protein product is CASSVGAGTGEKLFF.

The chain is built from TRBV6-6 and TRBJ2-5; D perhaps matches TRBD2 (6 bases). The CDR3 is 16 residues long. V was cut by 0 bases and J by 5 bases, with 16 bases left in between. Germline-derived CDR1 and CDR2 are MNHNY and SVGAGI (reference sequence). CDR3 DNA sequence: TGTGCCAGCAGTTACTCGATGGGACCTGGAGGGGAGACCCAGTACTTC. It yields the protein CASSYSMGPGGETQYF.

The chain employs TRBV28 and TRBJ1-4; weak D call: TRBD1 (5 bases). Germline CDR1 MDHEN, CDR2 SYDVKM. CDR3 length equals 16 residues. V gave up 5 bases and J gave up 8 bases, with 21 bases separating them. This chain's CDR3 is CASSLQGSGSREKLFF. CDR3 sequence (DNA): TGTGCCAGCAGTCTCCAGGGATCTGGGTCCCGAGAAAAACTGTTTTTT. Full variable domain (rest looked up from reference TRBV28 and TRBJ1-4): DVKVTQSSRYLVKRTGEKVFLECVQDMDHENMFWYRQDPGLGLRLIYFSYDVKMKEKGDIPEGYSVSREKKERFSLILESASTNQTSMYLCASSLQGSGSREKLFFGSGTQLSVL.

This rearrangement joins TRBV14 to TRBJ2-1; TRBD1 agrees at 8 bases. Per germline, CDR1 SGHDN and CDR2 FVKESK. The trim removed 2 bases at V and 7 bases at J, leaving 10 bases unmatched. There are 16 residues in the CDR3. CDR3 in amino acids: CASSQRPGQAENEQFF. In DNA, the CDR3 is TGTGCCAGCAGCCAACGCCCGGGACAGGCCGAAAATGAGCAGTTCTTC.

The chain has TRBV2 and TRBJ1-4, with D possibly being TRBD1 (5 bases). The CDR3 length is 14 residues. Germline V gene lookup returns CDR1 SNHLY and CDR2 FYNNEI. V gave up 6 bases and J gave up 0 bases, with 8 bases separating them. Written as DNA, the CDR3 is TGTGCCAGCAGGGGACTTGCAACTAATGAAAAACTGTTTTTT. This sequence encodes CASRGLATNEKLFF.

The chain recombines TRBV11-3 with TRBJ2-7, with D possibly being TRBD2 (6 bases). The V end lost 5 bases, the J end lost 2 bases, and 16 bases lay between the germline ends. Germline-derived CDR1 and CDR2 are SGHNT and YENEEA. The CDR3 is 15 amino acids. The CDR3 bases are TGTGCCAGCAGCAAAGGTGGGGGGATGACCTACGAGCAGTACTTC. Translation gives CASSKGGGMTYEQYF.

The chain recombines TRBV29-1 with TRBJ1-2, with D maybe TRBD1 (5 bases). Germline CDR1 is SQVTM and CDR2 is ANQGSEA. This CDR3 is 11 amino acids long. The CDR3 bases are TGCACCACCTTCCAGGGCGATGGCTACACCTTC. Translation: CTTFQGDGYTF.

This clone was seen repeatedly, ten times or more. The rearrangement joins TRBV5-1 to TRBJ1-1; D gene unclear. V was trimmed by 0 bases and J by 8 bases, leaving 11 bases between them. The germline gives CDR1 SGHRS, CDR2 YFSETQ. This CDR3 contains 13 residues. The CDR3 bases are TGCGCCAGCAGCTTGGATGTGGTCGGGGAAGCTTTCTTT. This translates into CASSLDVVGEAFF.

V gene TRBV27 combines with J gene TRBJ1-5; 9 bases line up with TRBD1. This CDR3 has 14 amino acids. Losses at the gene ends were 4 bases for V and 6 bases for J; bases not matched to a gene: 4. The germline gives CDR1 MNHEY, CDR2 SMNVEV (reference sequence). This CDR3 is CASSSGQGTQPQHF. CDR3 coding DNA: TGTGCCAGCAGTTCAGGACAGGGGACTCAGCCCCAGCATTTT.

The chain employs TRBV6-5 and TRBJ1-6; D may be TRBD1 (5 bases). V lost 8 bases, J lost 10 bases, and 15 bases lay in between. Germline V CDR1 and CDR2: MNHEY, SVGAGI. This CDR3 has 13 residues. The CDR3 DNA reads TGTGCCAGCTGGGGGGACCGTCGGTCACCCCTCCACTTT. Translating gives CASWGDRRSPLHF.

The chain recombines TRBV27 with TRBJ2-2, with 8 bases aligning to TRBD1. This CDR3 is built from 13 residues. In germline, CDR1 is MNHEY, CDR2 SMNVEV (reference sequence). After removal of 6 bases from V and 5 bases from J, the junction contained 2 bases not matched to a gene. CDR3 amino acids: CASRRQGTGELFF. The CDR3, as DNA: TGTGCCAGCAGGCGACAGGGGACCGGGGAGCTGTTTTTT.

The J gene is TRBJ2-5, the V gene TRBV10-3, with D uncertain. The V gene lost 8 bases and the J gene lost 2 bases, with 18 bases spanning the gap. Germline loops: CDR1 ENHRY, CDR2 SYGVKD. The CDR3 contains 15 residues. This CDR3 reads CAIREEAAMQETQYF. The CDR3 DNA sequence: TGTGCCATCCGAGAAGAGGCGGCTATGCAAGAGACCCAGTACTTC.

This clone was detected only a few times. The rearrangement links TRBV6-6 to TRBJ2-2, with D possibly being TRBD1 (5 bases). The germline V gene encodes CDR1 MNHNY and CDR2 SVGAGI (reference sequence). Trimming cost V 5 bases and J 4 bases, with 23 bases left between them. The CDR3 runs to 18 residues. The CDR3 sequence: CASSPVSLRTYITGELFF. The CDR3 DNA reads as TGTGCCAGCAGTCCCGTCTCGTTGCGGACATACATCACCGGGGAGCTGTTTTTT.

J is TRBJ1-5 and V is TRBV5-1; 11 bases match TRBD1. The CDR3 extends over 14 amino acids. Germline V gives CDR1 SGHRS, CDR2 YFSETQ. V shed 4 bases, J shed 7 bases, and the junction held 4 bases outside the gene matches. Written as DNA, the CDR3 is TGCGCCAGCAGCCAGGGACAGGGGGGCCAGCCCCAGCATTTT. Amino acid sequence: CASSQGQGGQPQHF.

The chain has TRBV28 and TRBJ2-5; 13 bases match TRBD2. CDR1 and CDR2 (germline): MDHEN, SYDVKM. This CDR3 region has 17 residues. The V gene end was trimmed by 6 bases and the J gene end by 7 bases; junction bases not matched to a gene: 14. CDR3 coding DNA: TGTGCCAGCAGGTCAGGGACTAGCGGGGAGCGGAGACTGACCCAGTACTTC. Its translation: CASRSGTSGERRLTQYF.

The V gene is TRBV5-1, the J gene TRBJ2-3; D may be TRBD1 (5 bases). CDR1 and CDR2 (germline): SGHRS, YFSETQ. CDR3 length: 15 amino acids. The ends were cut back, 3 bases at V and 2 bases at J, with 13 bases in the middle. CDR3: CASSSGQGITDTQYF. The DNA of the CDR3 is TGCGCCAGCAGCTCCGGGCAGGGAATCACAGATACGCAGTATTTT.

This chain's CDR3 is CASSLFPGGEQYF. The CDR3 DNA reads TGTGCCAGCAGCTTATTTCCGGGGGGCGAGCAGTACTTC. The chain links TRBV7-2 to TRBJ2-7, with 7 nucleotides matching TRBD2. The length of the CDR3 is 13 residues. V gave up 2 bases and J gave up 6 bases; unmatched junction bases: 4. CDR1 and CDR2 (germline): SGHTA, FQGNSA.

This clone was found a few times. The V gene is TRBV10-3, the J gene TRBJ1-2, with unresolved D. Per germline, CDR1 ENHRY and CDR2 SYGVKD. With 3 bases removed from V and 4 bases from J, the gap between germline ends came to 9 bases. The CDR3 contains 13 residues. The CDR3 sequence is CAISDTDLYGYTF. The CDR3 DNA reads as TGTGCCATCAGTGATACAGATCTCTATGGCTACACCTTC.

This clone was counted between two and nine times. This chain joins TRBV7-2 and TRBJ2-1; TRBD2 matches 10 bases. Germline-derived CDR1 and CDR2 are SGHTA and FQGNSA. The V and J ends lost 2 bases and 8 bases, in that order; junction bases with no gene match: 3. The CDR3 spans 14 residues. In nucleotides, the CDR3 is TGTGCCAGCAGCTTAAGACTAGCGGGTTATGAGCAGTTCTTC. Translating it yields CASSLRLAGYEQFF.

The chain carries TRBV7-2 and TRBJ2-3, with D maybe TRBD2 (6 bases). Trimming stripped 0 bases from V and 10 bases from J, with 14 bases between. The CDR3 is 14 amino acids. Germline CDR1 and CDR2: SGHTA and FQGNSA. The CDR3 loop is CASSLALDGTAQYF. The CDR3 DNA sequence: TGTGCCAGCAGCTTAGCGCTGGACGGGACTGCGCAGTATTTT.

V and J are TRBV14 and TRBJ1-6; 7 bases line up with TRBD1. Germline loops: CDR1 SGHDN, CDR2 FVKESK. The J segment lost 6 bases and the V segment lost 4 bases, leaving 6 bases of the junction unmatched. The CDR3 covers 15 residues. CDR3 sequence (DNA): TGTGCCAGCAGCCGAACAGGGGAACCTAATTCACCCCTCCACTTT. It yields the protein CASSRTGEPNSPLHF.

The chain links TRBV5-4 to TRBJ1-6; 7 bases agree with TRBD1. Germline CDR1 SGHNT, CDR2 YYREEE (reference sequence). This CDR3 comprises 14 residues. The V segment lost 2 bases and the J segment 11 bases; nucleotides outside the gene matches: 7. CDR3 loop: CASSLQGPRAPLHF. The CDR3 region has the DNA TGTGCCAGCAGCTTACAGGGGCCCCGGGCACCCCTCCACTTT. The full variable domain, its missing parts supplied by reference TRBV5-4 and TRBJ1-6, is ETGVTQSPTHLIKTRGQQVTLRCSSQSGHNTVSWYQQALGQGPQFIFQYYREEENGRGNFPPRFSGLQFPNYSSELNVNALELDDSALYLCASSLQGPRAPLHFGNGTRLTVT.

V is TRBV3-1 (or the pseudogene TRBV3-2) and J is TRBJ1-1; 8 bases fit TRBD1. CDR1 and CDR2 (germline): LGHDT, YNNKEL (reference sequence). The CDR3 runs to 16 residues. J gave up 5 bases and V 4 bases, and 12 bases lay outside the gene matches. CDR3 protein: CASSRSRGLMRTEAFF. The CDR3 DNA reads TGTGCCAGCAGCCGAAGCAGGGGGCTGATGAGAACTGAAGCTTTCTTT.

This clone has a single count. The genes are TRBV10-3 and TRBJ2-5; weak D call: TRBD1 (6 bases). Germline V CDR1 and CDR2: ENHRY, SYGVKD. This CDR3 is 15 amino acids long. V dropped 2 bases and J dropped 7 bases, with 17 bases sitting between them. The CDR3 region is CAISEPMDRPGTQYF. The CDR3 region has the DNA TGTGCCATCAGTGAGCCGATGGACAGACCGGGGACCCAGTACTTC.

The rearrangement joins TRBV29-1 to TRBJ2-2, with 7 positions matching TRBD2. V lost 3 bases, J lost 4 bases, and 5 bases stayed unmatched. CDR1 and CDR2 (germline): SQVTM, ANQGSEA. The CDR3 covers 14 residues. The chain's CDR3 is CSVEASGFTGELFF. The CDR3 nucleotides read TGCAGCGTTGAGGCTAGCGGCTTCACCGGGGAGCTGTTTTTT.

The chain couples TRBV7-3 to TRBJ1-2, with D maybe TRBD1 (5 bases). The V and J ends lost 6 bases and 9 bases respectively, with 20 bases between them. This CDR3 is built from 14 residues. Germline CDR1 reads SGHTA; CDR2 reads FQGTGA. DNA of the CDR3: TGTGCCAGCAGGGCAGACGTCCGGGACTCCAGCTACACCTTC. This encodes CASRADVRDSSYTF.

This clone was found once. The rearrangement links TRBV6-5 to TRBJ1-1; TRBD1 is a possible D gene (5 bases). The V end lost 8 bases, the J end lost 3 bases, and 19 bases lay between the germline ends. Germline V gene data show CDR1 as MNHEY and CDR2 as SVGAGI. The CDR3 consists of 15 residues. The CDR3 bases are TGTGCCAGCCCATCGGTAAGGACACATGACACTGAAGCTTTCTTT. Translating it yields CASPSVRTHDTEAFF.